The 31 T cell receptor beta chains listed next were all sequenced from one sample in a study of T cell changes during pregnancy in multiple sclerosis. Assay used: immunoSEQ multiplex PCR; TCRdb lists only in-frame clones, some missing. This table holds about 77,000 clones, 70% to 90% found once. The material was peripheral blood, obtained before pregnancy. Receptors were obtained from a female donor with multiple sclerosis, enrolled in a pregnancy study.

The V and J genes are TRBV13 and TRBJ1-2; unclear D gene. The CDR3 totals 16 residues. V dropped 5 bases and J dropped 4 bases, with 20 bases sitting between them. Germline values: CDR1 PRHDT, CDR2 FYEKMQ (reference sequence). CDR3 sequence (DNA): TGTGCCAGCAGCGCCGGGGTTGGACCCGCGGCCTATGGCTACACCTTC. This sequence encodes CASSAGVGPAAYGYTF.

J is TRBJ1-1 and V is TRBV19; no reliable D call. CDR3 size: 14 residues. The V gene lost 1 base and the J gene lost 3 bases, with 9 bases spanning the gap. Germline V gives CDR1 LNHDA, CDR2 SQIVND (reference sequence). The chain's CDR3 is CASSIGGHYTEAFF. The CDR3 DNA sequence: TGTGCCAGTAGTATAGGAGGCCATTACACTGAAGCTTTCTTT.

The chain combines TRBV5-4 with TRBJ1-1; tentatively, D is TRBD1 (5 bases). The CDR3 consists of 14 residues. Looked up from germline, CDR1 is SGHNT and CDR2 is YYREEE (reference sequence). Trimming pared 4 bases from V and 2 bases from J, leaving 12 bases between. The DNA for the CDR3 is TGTGCCAGCAGCGTCTTGGGGGGAAACACTGAAGCTTTCTTT. Translation: CASSVLGGNTEAFF. Complete variable domain (other parts from reference TRBV5-4 and TRBJ1-1): ETGVTQSPTHLIKTRGQQVTLRCSSQSGHNTVSWYQQALGQGPQFIFQYYREEENGRGNFPPRFSGLQFPNYSSELNVNALELDDSALYLCASSVLGGNTEAFFGQGTRLTVV.

This chain joins TRBV6-5 and TRBJ2-7, with D possibly being TRBD2 (5 bases). Trimming removed 8 bases from V and 4 bases from J, with 12 bases in between. The CDR3 has 12 amino acids. From germline, CDR1 is MNHEY and CDR2 SVGAGI. This chain's CDR3 is CASAGGRYEQYF. The CDR3 nucleotides are TGTGCCAGCGCGGGCGGGCGATACGAGCAGTACTTC.

Only one count was recorded for this clone. V is TRBV5-1 and J is TRBJ2-5; the match to TRBD2 covers 9 bases. The J segment lost 4 bases and the V segment lost 0 bases, leaving 7 bases of the junction unmatched. Germline CDR1 reads SGHRS; CDR2 reads YFSETQ. This CDR3 is built from 16 residues. The DNA of the CDR3 is TGCGCCAGCAGCTTGGAGCGGGGGGTAGGTGGAGAGACCCAGTACTTC. Its translation is CASSLERGVGGETQYF.

This chain uses TRBV2 with TRBJ1-6; D is ambiguous. Per germline, CDR1 SNHLY and CDR2 FYNNEI. Deletions cut 4 bases from V and 7 bases from J, with 8 bases between. This CDR3 is built from 13 residues. CDR3 sequence reads: CASSGGPNSPLHF. The CDR3 bases are TGTGCCAGCAGTGGAGGTCCCAATTCACCCCTCCACTTT.

The chain is built from TRBV27 and TRBJ2-7, with D maybe TRBD1 (6 bases). The CDR3 spans 13 residues. Germline V gene sequence: CDR1 MNHEY, CDR2 SMNVEV (reference sequence). With 5 bases removed from V and 1 base from J, the gap between germline ends came to 9 bases. In DNA, the CDR3 is TGTGCCAGCAGTCCAGGGGATTCCTACGAGCAGTACTTC. Amino acid sequence: CASSPGDSYEQYF.

The chain has TRBV5-1 and TRBJ2-1, with TRBD2 matching 10 bases. CDR1 and CDR2 (germline): SGHRS, YFSETQ. Unmatched junction bases numbered 13, after V lost 0 bases and J lost 4 bases. CDR3 size: 19 residues. The CDR3 coding sequence is TGCGCCAGCAGCTTGGCCGTTAGCGGGGGGTCGACCAATTACAATGAGCAGTTCTTC. This codes for CASSLAVSGGSTNYNEQFF.

As concerns this clone: At the DNA level, this CDR3 is encoded by other sequences in the same sample as well. The gene calls are TRBV7-3 and TRBJ2-3; D possibly corresponds to TRBD2 (5 bases). The CDR3 extends over 13 amino acids. Germline V CDR1 and CDR2: SGHTA, FQGTGA. V lost 3 bases to trimming and J lost 1 base, with 5 bases between them. Written as DNA, the CDR3 is TGTGCCAGCAGCTTCGGGGGCACAGATACGCAGTATTTT. Its protein product is CASSFGGTDTQYF.

The chain joins TRBV6-6 to TRBJ2-1; D is unresolved. Germline V gives CDR1 MNHNY, CDR2 SVGAGI (reference sequence). The CDR3 covers 13 residues. The ends were cut back, 6 bases at V and 8 bases at J, with 14 bases in the middle. In DNA form, the CDR3 reads TGTGCCAGCAGACGCCTAAGTCCCGATGAGCAGTTCTTC. Protein: CASRRLSPDEQFF.

V is TRBV18 and J is TRBJ1-1, with D unresolved. Per the germline V gene, CDR1 is KGHSH and CDR2 is LQKENI. V lost 3 bases and J 3 bases, leaving 8 bases between the germline ends. This CDR3 has 13 residues. CDR3 coding DNA: TGTGCCAGCTCACCGGGCAAGGACACTGAAGCTTTCTTT. Its translation: CASSPGKDTEAFF.

This clone has a single count. The gene calls are TRBV19 and TRBJ1-1, with a possible D match to TRBD1 (6 bases). Trimming took off 9 bases at V and 1 base at J, with 18 bases between the two ends. The germline gives CDR1 LNHDA, CDR2 SQIVND (reference sequence). This CDR3 region has 15 residues. CDR3 sequence (DNA): TGTGCCAGCAGGGGCCTCCATACAGCGAACACTGAAGCTTTCTTT. This sequence encodes CASRGLHTANTEAFF.

The chain joins TRBV27 to TRBJ2-2; TRBD1 aligns across 7 bases. CDR1 MNHEY and CDR2 SMNVEV come from the germline V gene (reference sequence). V was pared by 0 bases and J by 5 bases, with 6 bases of the junction left unmatched. CDR3 size: 16 residues. CDR3 sequence (DNA): TGTGCCAGCAGTTTATCAGGGGGCGCTTTAACCGGGGAGCTGTTTTTT. This codes for CASSLSGGALTGELFF.

This chain connects TRBV2 to TRBJ2-2; 8 bases are a match to TRBD1. Germline V gene sequence: CDR1 SNHLY, CDR2 FYNNEI. This CDR3 comprises 15 residues. V was pared by 4 bases and J by 5 bases, with 6 bases of the junction left unmatched. The CDR3 region is CASSGGQGYTGELFF. CDR3 nucleotides: TGTGCCAGCAGTGGAGGACAGGGATATACCGGGGAGCTGTTTTTT.

V is TRBV4-3 and J is TRBJ1-1; D may be TRBD1 (6 bases). The V and J ends lost 0 bases and 5 bases respectively, with 10 bases between them. The CDR3 consists of 14 residues. Germline CDR1 LGHNA, CDR2 YSLEER. CDR3 loop: CASSQDLDRTEAFF. The DNA for the CDR3 is TGCGCCAGCAGCCAAGATTTAGACAGGACTGAAGCTTTCTTT.

This clone occurred a few times. This chain joins TRBV2 and TRBJ1-4, with D maybe TRBD1 (5 bases). There are 15 residues in the CDR3. Trimming removed 6 bases from V and 7 bases from J, with 18 bases in between. In germline, CDR1 is SNHLY, CDR2 FYNNEI. The CDR3 nucleotides are TGTGCCAGCAGGAGCCAGGGAGGGGCAGGTGAAAAACTGTTTTTT. This codes for CASRSQGGAGEKLFF.

The genes are TRBV19 and TRBJ1-2; D call uncertain. The CDR3 is 14 amino acids. The germline V and J ends were trimmed by 4 bases and 2 bases, with 11 bases remaining between them. Germline V gene lookup returns CDR1 LNHDA and CDR2 SQIVND (reference sequence). CDR3 coding DNA: TGTGCCAGTAGTAGGAGCAGTGGGAACTATGGCTACACCTTC. This encodes CASSRSSGNYGYTF.

With respect to this clone: Distinct nucleotide sequences in the sample also encode this CDR3. This chain uses TRBV7-9 with TRBJ1-6; TRBD1 is a possible D gene (6 bases). Per germline, CDR1 SEHNR and CDR2 FQNEAQ (reference sequence). CDR3 size: 13 residues. Trimming pared 1 base from V and 8 bases from J, leaving 6 bases between. This CDR3 is CASSLEGDSPLHF. DNA for the CDR3: TGTGCCAGCAGCTTAGAGGGGGATTCACCCCTCCACTTT.

This clone was detected once. This chain joins TRBV4-1 and TRBJ2-3, with a possible D match to TRBD2 (6 bases). Germline CDR1 and CDR2: MGHRA and YSYEKL. The CDR3 covers 21 residues. With 2 bases removed from V and 3 bases from J, the gap between germline ends came to 30 bases. The CDR3: CASSQPGLATAPNPRTDTQYF. The CDR3 coding sequence is TGCGCCAGCAGCCAACCTGGCCTAGCGACCGCCCCCAATCCTAGAACAGATACGCAGTATTTT.

J is TRBJ2-7 and V is TRBV5-5; D remains unclear. CDR1 and CDR2 (germline): SGHKS, YYEKEE (reference sequence). The ends were cut back, 3 bases at V and 1 base at J, with 8 bases in the middle. CDR3 length: 13 residues. The CDR3 DNA follows: TGTGCCAGCAGCTCAAGACTGTCCTACGAGCAGTACTTC. Its protein is CASSSRLSYEQYF.

This clone was picked up one time. The chain combines TRBV6-5 with TRBJ1-4; D gene unclear. Germline CDR1 reads MNHEY; CDR2 reads SVGAGI. The CDR3 covers 13 residues. Trimming shortened V by 8 bases and J by 0 bases, and 7 bases separated the two germline ends. The DNA for the CDR3 is TGTGCCAGCCGAGAGCCAACTAATGAAAAACTGTTTTTT. Translated: CASREPTNEKLFF.

The gene calls are TRBV5-1 and TRBJ2-5, with D perhaps matching TRBD1 (5 bases). There are 13 residues in the CDR3. Per germline, CDR1 SGHRS and CDR2 YFSETQ. V was cut by 4 bases and J by 4 bases, with 11 bases left in between. The DNA for the CDR3 is TGCGCCAGCAGCCGCGGTACAGGAGAGACCCAGTACTTC. This codes for CASSRGTGETQYF.

J is TRBJ1-2 and V is TRBV13; 7 bases are a match to TRBD1. J gave up 5 bases and V 5 bases, and 20 bases lay outside the gene matches. The germline gives CDR1 PRHDT, CDR2 FYEKMQ (reference sequence). The CDR3 runs 18 residues. The CDR3 nucleotides read TGTGCCAGCAGCCGGGACAGCCGGAGGGGATATGGGAGATATGGCTACACCTTC. Its protein product is CASSRDSRRGYGRYGYTF.

The CDR3 region is CASSLEDRVYNEQFF. The CDR3, as DNA: TGCGCCAGCAGCTTGGAGGACAGGGTCTACAATGAGCAGTTCTTC. V is TRBV5-1 and J is TRBJ2-1, with 8 bases lining up with TRBD1. CDR3 length equals 15 residues. CDR1 is SGHRS, CDR2 YFSETQ, per germline. V shed 0 bases, J shed 3 bases, and the junction held 2 bases outside the gene matches. The full variable domain, with the rest looked up from reference TRBV5-1 and TRBJ2-1, is KAGVTQTPRYLIKTRGQQVTLSCSPISGHRSVSWYQQTPGQGLQFLFEYFSETQRNKGNFPGRFSGRQFSNSRSEMNVSTLELGDSALYLCASSLEDRVYNEQFFGPGTRLTVL.

This clone was observed once. The V and J genes are TRBV2 and TRBJ1-1; possibly TRBD1 for D (6 bases). This CDR3 comprises 15 residues. Between the trimmed V and J ends, which lost 7 bases and 0 bases, there was a span of 15 bases. CDR1 and CDR2 (germline): SNHLY, FYNNEI. The CDR3 DNA sequence: TGTGCCAGCATCAGAGACAGGCTGGTGAACACTGAAGCTTTCTTT. Encoded protein: CASIRDRLVNTEAFF.

V and J are TRBV5-6 and TRBJ1-2; 9 bases line up with TRBD1. The CDR3 loop spans 14 amino acids. J lost 1 base, V lost 3 bases, and 1 base had no gene match. CDR1 is SGHDT and CDR2 is YYEEEE in the germline V gene. CDR3 region: CASSWGQGNYGYTF. The CDR3 bases are TGTGCCAGCAGCTGGGGACAGGGTAACTATGGCTACACCTTC.

The chain couples TRBV19 to TRBJ2-2; 9 nucleotides align to TRBD2. V was pared by 1 base and J by 0 bases, with 6 bases of the junction left unmatched. The V gene's germline CDR1 is LNHDA and CDR2 SQIVND (reference sequence). The CDR3 spans 18 residues. The CDR3 bases are TGTGCCAGTAGTATAGGTTTTGCGGGGGGGGCGAACACCGGGGAGCTGTTTTTT. Its translation: CASSIGFAGGANTGELFF.

The CDR3 protein is CASRPQSLWGDKNIQYF. The CDR3 region has the DNA TGTGCAAGTCGCCCCCAAAGCCTCTGGGGGGACAAAAACATTCAGTACTTC. The chain employs TRBV12-2 and TRBJ2-4; the table calls TRBD2, which could not be checked here. TRBV12-2 is marked as a pseudogene. This CDR3 is 17 amino acids long.

V usage is TRBV19 and J usage is TRBJ1-1, with a tentative D call TRBD1 (6 bases). The CDR3 runs to 18 residues. Trimming shortened V by 3 bases and J by 0 bases, and 20 bases separated the two germline ends. CDR1 is LNHDA and CDR2 is SQIVND in the germline V gene (reference sequence). The CDR3 DNA sequence: TGTGCCAGTAGTATGGCAGGGGACCTCCTCGAAATGAACACTGAAGCTTTCTTT. Translated, it gives CASSMAGDLLEMNTEAFF.

The chain joins TRBV7-3 to TRBJ2-3; no clear D. CDR1 is SGHTA and CDR2 is FQGTGA in the germline V gene. Trimming cost V 5 bases and J 0 bases, with 18 bases left between them. This CDR3 has 17 residues. The CDR3 loop is CASSPRGTLASTDTQYF. The CDR3 DNA reads TGTGCCAGCAGCCCACGCGGCACATTAGCCAGCACAGATACGCAGTATTTT.

The V call is TRBV6-6, the J call TRBJ1-4, with D uncertain. This CDR3 spans 13 amino acids. With 9 bases removed from V and 4 bases from J, the gap between germline ends came to 12 bases. CDR1 and CDR2 from the germline V gene are MNHNY and SVGAGI (reference sequence). The CDR3 DNA is TGTGCCAGTGCGACGGGAAGTAATGAAAAACTGTTTTTT. The encoded protein is CASATGSNEKLFF.